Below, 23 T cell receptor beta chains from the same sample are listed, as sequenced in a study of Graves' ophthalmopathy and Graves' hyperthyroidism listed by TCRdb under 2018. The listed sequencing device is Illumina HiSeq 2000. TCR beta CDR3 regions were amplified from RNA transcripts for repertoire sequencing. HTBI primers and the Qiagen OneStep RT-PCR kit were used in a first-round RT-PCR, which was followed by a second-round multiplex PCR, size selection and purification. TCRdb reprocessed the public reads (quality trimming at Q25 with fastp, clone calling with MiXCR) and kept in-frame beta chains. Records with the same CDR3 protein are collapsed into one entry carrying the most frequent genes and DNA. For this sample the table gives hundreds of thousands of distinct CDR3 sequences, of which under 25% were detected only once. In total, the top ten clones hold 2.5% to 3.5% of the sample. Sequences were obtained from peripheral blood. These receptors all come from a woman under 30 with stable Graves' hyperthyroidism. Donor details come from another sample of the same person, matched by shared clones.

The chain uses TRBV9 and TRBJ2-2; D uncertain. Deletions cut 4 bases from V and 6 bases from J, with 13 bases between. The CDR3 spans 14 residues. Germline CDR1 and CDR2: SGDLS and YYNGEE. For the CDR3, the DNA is TGTGCCAGCAGCCCAAGTGGGAATTCCGGGGAGCTGTTTTTT. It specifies CASSPSGNSGELFF.

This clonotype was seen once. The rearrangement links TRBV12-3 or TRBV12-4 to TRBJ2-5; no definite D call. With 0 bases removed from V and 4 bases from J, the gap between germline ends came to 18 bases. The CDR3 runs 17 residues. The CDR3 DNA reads TGTGCCAGCAGTTTAGCGCTGGCTAGTTCAGATCCAGAGACCCAGTACTTC. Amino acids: CASSLALASSDPETQYF.

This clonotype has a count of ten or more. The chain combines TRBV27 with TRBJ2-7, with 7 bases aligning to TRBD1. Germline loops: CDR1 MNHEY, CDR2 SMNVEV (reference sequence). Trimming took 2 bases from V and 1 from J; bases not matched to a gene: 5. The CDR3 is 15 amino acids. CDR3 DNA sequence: TGTGCCAGCAGTTTAAGCCCGGGACAGTCCTACGAGCAGTACTTC. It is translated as CASSLSPGQSYEQYF.

The CDR3 loop is CASSFSRGGRTGELFF. The CDR3 DNA follows: TGTGCCAGCAGTTTCTCCAGGGGTGGGCGGACCGGGGAGCTGTTTTTT. The genes are TRBV12-3 or TRBV12-4 and TRBJ2-2; perhaps TRBD1 as D (6 bases). The CDR3 consists of 16 residues. The V gene lost 3 bases and the J gene lost 5 bases, with 16 bases spanning the gap.

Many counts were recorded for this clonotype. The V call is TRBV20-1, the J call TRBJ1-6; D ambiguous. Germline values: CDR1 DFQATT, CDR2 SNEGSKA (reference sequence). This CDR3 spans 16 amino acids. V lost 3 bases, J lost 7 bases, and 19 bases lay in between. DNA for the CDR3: TGCAGTGCTAGCCGAACGGAGACGGGAGTAAATTCACCCCTCCACTTT. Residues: CSASRTETGVNSPLHF.

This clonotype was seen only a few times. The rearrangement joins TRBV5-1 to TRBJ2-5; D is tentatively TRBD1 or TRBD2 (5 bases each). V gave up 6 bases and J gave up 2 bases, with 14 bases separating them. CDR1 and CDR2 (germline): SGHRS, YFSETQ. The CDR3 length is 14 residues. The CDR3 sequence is CASTKMGVQETQYF. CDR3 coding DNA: TGCGCCAGCACCAAAATGGGGGTTCAAGAGACCCAGTACTTC.

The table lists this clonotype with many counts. The CDR3 bases are TGTGCCAGCAGTTCCAGGGACACCAACACAGATACGCAGTATTTT. Protein: CASSSRDTNTDTQYF. This chain joins TRBV12-3 or TRBV12-4 and TRBJ2-3; tentatively, D is TRBD1 (6 bases). This CDR3 contains 15 residues. The germline V and J ends were trimmed by 4 bases and 2 bases, with 13 bases remaining between them.

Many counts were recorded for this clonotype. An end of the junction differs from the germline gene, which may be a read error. This chain's CDR3 is CASSLVGGMNTEAFF. DNA for the CDR3: TGTGCCAGCAGCTTAGTCGGGGGTATGAACACTGAAGCTTTCTTT. V gene TRBV12-3 or TRBV12-4 combines with J gene TRBJ1-1; D is perhaps TRBD1 (5 bases). CDR3 size: 15 residues.

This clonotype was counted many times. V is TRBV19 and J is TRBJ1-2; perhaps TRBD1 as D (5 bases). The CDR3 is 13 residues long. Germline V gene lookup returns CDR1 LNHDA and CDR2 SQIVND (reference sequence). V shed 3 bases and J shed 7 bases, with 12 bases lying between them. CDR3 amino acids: CASSIGRDGGYTF. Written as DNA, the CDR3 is TGTGCCAGTAGTATCGGCAGGGATGGTGGCTACACCTTC.

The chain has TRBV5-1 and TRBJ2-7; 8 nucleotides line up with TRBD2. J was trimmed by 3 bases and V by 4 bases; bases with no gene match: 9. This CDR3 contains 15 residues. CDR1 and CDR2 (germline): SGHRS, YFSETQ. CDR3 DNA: TGCGCCAGCAGCCCACTTTTAGCGGGGTACTACGAGCAGTACTTC. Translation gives CASSPLLAGYYEQYF.

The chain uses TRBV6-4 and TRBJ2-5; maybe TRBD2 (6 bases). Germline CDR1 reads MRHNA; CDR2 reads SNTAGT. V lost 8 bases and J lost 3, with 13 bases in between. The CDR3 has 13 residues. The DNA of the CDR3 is TGTGCCAGCTCGACGGGAGCGGAAGAGACCCAGTACTTC. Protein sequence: CASSTGAEETQYF.

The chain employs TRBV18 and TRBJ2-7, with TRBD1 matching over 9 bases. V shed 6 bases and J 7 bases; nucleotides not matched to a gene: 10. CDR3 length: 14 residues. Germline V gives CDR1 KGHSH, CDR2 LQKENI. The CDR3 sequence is CASSPPTGGREQYF. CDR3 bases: TGTGCCAGCTCCCCGCCGACAGGGGGGCGGGAGCAGTACTTC.

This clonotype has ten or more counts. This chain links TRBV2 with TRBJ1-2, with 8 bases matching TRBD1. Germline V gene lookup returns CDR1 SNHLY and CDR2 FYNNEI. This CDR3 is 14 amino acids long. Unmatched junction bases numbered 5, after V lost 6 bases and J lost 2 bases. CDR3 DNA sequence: TGTGCCAGCAGGAAGGACAGGGACAACTATGGCTACACCTTC. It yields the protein CASRKDRDNYGYTF.

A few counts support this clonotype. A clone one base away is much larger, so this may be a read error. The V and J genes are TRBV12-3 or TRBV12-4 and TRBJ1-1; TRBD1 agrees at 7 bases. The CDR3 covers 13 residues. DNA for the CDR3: TGTGCCAGCAGTTCCTACAGGGGTACTGAATCTTTCTTT. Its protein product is CASSSYRGTESFF.

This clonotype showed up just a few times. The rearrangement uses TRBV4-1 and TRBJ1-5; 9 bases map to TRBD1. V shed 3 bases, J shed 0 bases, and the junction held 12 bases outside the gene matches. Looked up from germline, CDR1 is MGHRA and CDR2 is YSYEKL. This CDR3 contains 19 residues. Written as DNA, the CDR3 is TGCGCCAGCAGCCACTCATACTACTGGACAGGGGTTAGCAATCAGCCCCAGCATTTT. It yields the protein CASSHSYYWTGVSNQPQHF.

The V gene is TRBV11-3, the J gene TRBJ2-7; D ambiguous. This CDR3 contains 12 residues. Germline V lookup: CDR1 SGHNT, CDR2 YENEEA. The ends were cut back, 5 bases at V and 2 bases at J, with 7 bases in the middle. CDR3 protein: CASSGATYEQYF. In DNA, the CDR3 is TGTGCCAGCAGCGGCGCTACCTACGAGCAGTACTTC.

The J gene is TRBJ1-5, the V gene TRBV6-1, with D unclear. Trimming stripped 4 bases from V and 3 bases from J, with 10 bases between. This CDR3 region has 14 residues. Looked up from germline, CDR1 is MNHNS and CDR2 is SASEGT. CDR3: CASSVWTLNQPQHF. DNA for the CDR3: TGTGCCAGCAGTGTGTGGACCCTCAATCAGCCCCAGCATTTT.

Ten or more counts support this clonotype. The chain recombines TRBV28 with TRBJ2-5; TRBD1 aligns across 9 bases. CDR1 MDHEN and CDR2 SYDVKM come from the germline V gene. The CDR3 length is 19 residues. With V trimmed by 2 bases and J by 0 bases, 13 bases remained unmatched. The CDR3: CASSLAHPGQGWYQETQYF. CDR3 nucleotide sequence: TGTGCCAGCAGTTTAGCCCATCCGGGACAGGGTTGGTACCAAGAGACCCAGTACTTC.

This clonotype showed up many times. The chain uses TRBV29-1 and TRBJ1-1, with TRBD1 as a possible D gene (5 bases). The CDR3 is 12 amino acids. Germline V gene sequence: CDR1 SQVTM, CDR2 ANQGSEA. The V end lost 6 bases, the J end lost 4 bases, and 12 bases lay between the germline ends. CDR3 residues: CSVGGGLTEAFF. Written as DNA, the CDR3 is TGCAGCGTGGGGGGGGGTCTCACTGAAGCTTTCTTT.

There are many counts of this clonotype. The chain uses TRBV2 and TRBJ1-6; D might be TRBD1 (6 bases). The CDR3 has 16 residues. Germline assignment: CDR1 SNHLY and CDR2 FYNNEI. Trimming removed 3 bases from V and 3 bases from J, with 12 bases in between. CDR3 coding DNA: TGTGCCAGCAGTGAGAGGGGGACGGTCTATAATTCACCCCTCCACTTT. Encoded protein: CASSERGTVYNSPLHF.

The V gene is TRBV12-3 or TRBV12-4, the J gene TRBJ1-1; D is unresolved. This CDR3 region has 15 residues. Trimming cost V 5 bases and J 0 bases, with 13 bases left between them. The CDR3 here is CASSPGFRMNTEAFF. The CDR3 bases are TGTGCCAGCAGTCCAGGATTTAGAATGAACACTGAAGCTTTCTTT.

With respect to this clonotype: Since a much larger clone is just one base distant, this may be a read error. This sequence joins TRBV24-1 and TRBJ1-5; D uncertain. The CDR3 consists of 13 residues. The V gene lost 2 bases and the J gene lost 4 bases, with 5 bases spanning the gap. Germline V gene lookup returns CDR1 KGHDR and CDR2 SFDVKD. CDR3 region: CATSDSGNQPQHF. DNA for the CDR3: TGTGCCACCAGTGATTCGGGGAATCAGCCCCAGCATTTT.

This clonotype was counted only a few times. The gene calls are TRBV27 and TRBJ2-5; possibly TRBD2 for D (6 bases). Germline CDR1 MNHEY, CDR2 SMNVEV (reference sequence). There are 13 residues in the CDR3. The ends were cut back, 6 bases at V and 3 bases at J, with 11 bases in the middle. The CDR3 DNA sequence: TGTGCCAGCAGCCCGGACTACGAAGAGACCCAGTACTTC. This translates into CASSPDYEETQYF.